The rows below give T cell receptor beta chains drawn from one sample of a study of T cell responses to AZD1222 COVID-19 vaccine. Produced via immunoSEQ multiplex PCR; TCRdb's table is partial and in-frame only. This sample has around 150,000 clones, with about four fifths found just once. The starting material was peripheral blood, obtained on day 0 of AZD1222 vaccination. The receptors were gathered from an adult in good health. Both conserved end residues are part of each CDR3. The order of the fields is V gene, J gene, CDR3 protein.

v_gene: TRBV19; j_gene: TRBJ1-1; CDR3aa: CASSIQGMNTEAFF
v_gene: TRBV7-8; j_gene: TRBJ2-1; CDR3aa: CASSHRRDTYNEQFF
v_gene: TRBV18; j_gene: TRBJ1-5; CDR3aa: CASSPPGGQPQHF
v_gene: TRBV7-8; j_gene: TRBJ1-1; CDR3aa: CASSQNPLNTEAFF
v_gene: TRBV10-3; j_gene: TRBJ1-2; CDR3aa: CAISVRQGVVDTPYGYTF
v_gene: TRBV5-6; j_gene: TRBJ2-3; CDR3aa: CASSLGTGVGTDTQYF
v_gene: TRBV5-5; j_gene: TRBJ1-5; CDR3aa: CASSLVGERNQPQHF
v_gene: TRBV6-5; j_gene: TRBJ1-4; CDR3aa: CASSSGEKLFF
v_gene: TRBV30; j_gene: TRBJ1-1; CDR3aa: CAWSALPGASNTEAFF
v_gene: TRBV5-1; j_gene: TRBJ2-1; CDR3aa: CASSLRLLGQGAIEQFF
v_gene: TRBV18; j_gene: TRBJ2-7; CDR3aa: CASSPRDSRSYEQYF
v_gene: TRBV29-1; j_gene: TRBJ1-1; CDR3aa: CSVGSGRAFF
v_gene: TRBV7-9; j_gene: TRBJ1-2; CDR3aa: CASSSSLIGGLWDYGYTF
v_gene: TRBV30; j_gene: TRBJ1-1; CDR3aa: CAWSFFQGTAFF
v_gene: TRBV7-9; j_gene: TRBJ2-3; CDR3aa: CASILLGPDTQYF
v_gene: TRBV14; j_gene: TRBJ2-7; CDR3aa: CASSPLGGLSYEQYF
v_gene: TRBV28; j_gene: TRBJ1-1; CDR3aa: CASSSRTDEAFF
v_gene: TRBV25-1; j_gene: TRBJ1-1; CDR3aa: CASSEWGTANTEAFF
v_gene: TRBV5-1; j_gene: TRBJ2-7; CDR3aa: CASSLAGKSAYEQYF
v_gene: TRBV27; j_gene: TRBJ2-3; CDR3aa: CASRTSGRTDTQYF
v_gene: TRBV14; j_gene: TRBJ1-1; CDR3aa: CASSLWTGGTNTEAFF
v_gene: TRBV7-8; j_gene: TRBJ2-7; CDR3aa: CASRKRQGYEQYF
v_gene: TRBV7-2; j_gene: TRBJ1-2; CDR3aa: CASSSDSYYGYTF
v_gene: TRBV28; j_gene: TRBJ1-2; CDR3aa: CASLHPVRGQSIYGYTF
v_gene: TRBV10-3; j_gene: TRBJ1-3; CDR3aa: CAITGDSGNTIYF
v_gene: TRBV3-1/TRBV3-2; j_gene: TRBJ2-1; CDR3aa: CASSQSSEQFF
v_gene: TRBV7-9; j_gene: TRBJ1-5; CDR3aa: CASSLAAGGNQPQHF
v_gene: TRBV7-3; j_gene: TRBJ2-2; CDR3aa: CASSSPGTGLNTGELFF
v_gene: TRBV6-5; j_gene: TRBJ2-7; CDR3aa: CASRTGANYEQYF
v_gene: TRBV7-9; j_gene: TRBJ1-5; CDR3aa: CASAGRGNQPQHF
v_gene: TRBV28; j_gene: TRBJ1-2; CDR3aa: CASRPYIRGPGGYTF
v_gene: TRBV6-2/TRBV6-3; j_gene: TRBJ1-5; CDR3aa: CASSQGQPQHF
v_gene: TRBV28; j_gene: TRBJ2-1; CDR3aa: CASSFLGRQGGNEQFF
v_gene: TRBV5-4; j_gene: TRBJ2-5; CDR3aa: CASSSSQGGQYF
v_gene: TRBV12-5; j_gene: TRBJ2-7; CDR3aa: CASGHYEQYF
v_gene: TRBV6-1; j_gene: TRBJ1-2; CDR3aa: CASSEAGSANYGYTF
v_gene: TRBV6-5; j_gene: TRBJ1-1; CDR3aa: CASTLLDGAEAFF
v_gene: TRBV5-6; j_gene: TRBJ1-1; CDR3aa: CASSRGPGTEAFF
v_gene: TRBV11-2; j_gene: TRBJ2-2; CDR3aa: CASSLGTGFTGELFF
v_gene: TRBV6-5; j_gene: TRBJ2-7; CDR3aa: CASSLQGVYEQYF
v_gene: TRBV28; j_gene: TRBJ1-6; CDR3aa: CASSPPGHYNSPLHF
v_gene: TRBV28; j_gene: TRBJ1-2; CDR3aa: CASRNRGTNYGYTF
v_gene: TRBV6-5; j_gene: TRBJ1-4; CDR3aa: CASSYAGTGTEKLFF
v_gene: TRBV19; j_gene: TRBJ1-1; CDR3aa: CASCRDRITEAFF
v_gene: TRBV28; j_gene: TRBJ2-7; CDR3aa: CASSGVQGRSYEQYF
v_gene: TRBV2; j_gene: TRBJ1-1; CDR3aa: CASRYRNTEAFF
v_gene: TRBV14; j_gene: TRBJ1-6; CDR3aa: CASSQSSVTYNSPLHF
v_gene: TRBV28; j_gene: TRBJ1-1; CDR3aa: CASSLGGPNTEAFF
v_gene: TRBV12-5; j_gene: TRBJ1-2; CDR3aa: CASVAGAGGFGYTF
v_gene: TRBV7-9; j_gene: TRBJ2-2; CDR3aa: CASSTIGGGRTGELFF
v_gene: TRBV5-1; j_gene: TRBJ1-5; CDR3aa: CASSLGLAGQPQHF
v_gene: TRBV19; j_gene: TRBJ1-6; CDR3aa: CASRVRVGNSPLHF
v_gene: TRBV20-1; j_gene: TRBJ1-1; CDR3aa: CSASGQDTEAFF
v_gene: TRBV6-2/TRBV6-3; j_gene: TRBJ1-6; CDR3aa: CASSPTPTGYSPLHF
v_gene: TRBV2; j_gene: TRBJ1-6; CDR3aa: CASSSTGTRGSPLHF
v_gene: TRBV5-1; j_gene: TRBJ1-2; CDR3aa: CASSLGDTIYGYTF
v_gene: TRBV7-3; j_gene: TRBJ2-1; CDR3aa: CASSPNGWDNEQFF
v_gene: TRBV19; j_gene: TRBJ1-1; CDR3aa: CASSMIRRGPGTEAFF
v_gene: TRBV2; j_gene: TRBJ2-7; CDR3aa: CASTSDTTSYEQYF
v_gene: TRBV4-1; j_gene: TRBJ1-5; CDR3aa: CASSRGGWPQHF